The 28 T cell receptor beta chains given below trace back to one sample, sequenced in a study of CD8+CD57+ T cells in acquired aplastic anemia (dated by TCRdb to 2017 to 2018). The sample was run on an Illumina HiSeq 2000. Profiling of TCR beta VDJ combinations and CDR3 sequences used genomic DNA as the template. TCRdb's own reprocessing of the public reads used fastp at Q25 and MiXCR and kept productive beta chains. All rows with the same CDR3 protein become a single entry with the most common DNA and genes. A total of 150,000 to 200,000 distinct CDR3 sequences appear in this sample, under 70% of them only once. In total, the top ten clones hold roughly 50% of the sample. The sequenced sample consisted of sorted CD4+, CD8+, or CD8+CD57+ T cells (not recorded which) from PBMCs. Source of these receptors: a human donor with severe aplastic anemia or a healthy control (not recorded which).

The chain recombines TRBV15 with TRBJ2-1, with 7 bases that match TRBD2. In germline, CDR1 is LNHNV, CDR2 YYDKDF (reference sequence). The CDR3 is 14 amino acids. The trim removed 0 bases at V and 9 bases at J, leaving 5 bases unmatched. CDR3 sequence (DNA): TGTGCCACCAGCAGAGATCTGACTAGCATTGAGCAGTTCTTC. Encoded protein: CATSRDLTSIEQFF.

The chain has TRBV20-1 and TRBJ2-1; the match to TRBD2 covers 9 bases. Losses at the gene ends were 5 bases for V and 8 bases for J; bases not matched to a gene: 16. Per the germline V gene, CDR1 is DFQATT and CDR2 is SNEGSKA (reference sequence). The CDR3 extends over 16 amino acids. CDR3 amino acids: CSARTGYSGSYDEQFF. The CDR3, as DNA: TGCAGTGCTCGCACGGGGTATAGCGGGAGTTACGATGAGCAGTTCTTC.

The chain has TRBV15 and TRBJ1-5; TRBD1 aligns across 10 bases. V lost 6 bases and J lost 3; bases outside the gene matches: 5. This CDR3 spans 15 amino acids. Germline values: CDR1 LNHNV, CDR2 YYDKDF (reference sequence). CDR3: CATSPDRGVNQPQHF. CDR3 DNA sequence: TGTGCCACCAGTCCGGACAGGGGGGTCAATCAGCCCCAGCATTTT.

The chain joins TRBV19 to TRBJ2-3; 7 bases are a match to TRBD2. CDR3 size: 15 residues. V shed 4 bases and J 1 base; nucleotides not matched to a gene: 5. CDR1 is LNHDA and CDR2 is SQIVND in the germline V gene (reference sequence). CDR3 coding DNA: TGTGCCAGTAGTAGGGCGGGAGAAGGCACAGATACGCAGTATTTT. It is translated as CASSRAGEGTDTQYF. The full variable domain, with the rest looked up from reference TRBV19 and TRBJ2-3, is DGGITQSPKYLFRKEGQNVTLSCEQNLNHDAMYWYRQDPGQGLRLIYYSQIVNDFQKGDIAEGYSVSREKKESFPLTVTSAQKNPTAFYLCASSRAGEGTDTQYFGPGTRLTVL.

The genes are TRBV2 and TRBJ1-2, with TRBD1 identical over 8 bases. CDR1 SNHLY and CDR2 FYNNEI come from the germline V gene. The V segment lost 6 bases and the J segment 2 bases; nucleotides outside the gene matches: 5. The CDR3 is 14 amino acids. The CDR3 nucleotides are TGTGCCAGCAGGGGTACAGGGGGGAACTATGGCTACACCTTC. It specifies CASRGTGGNYGYTF.

This chain joins TRBV6-5 and TRBJ2-7; 7 bases are a match to TRBD1. Trimming cost V 10 bases and J 5 bases; bases outside gene matches: 5. CDR3 size: 11 residues. The germline V gene has CDR1 MNHEY and CDR2 SVGAGI. The CDR3 spells CATQTGNEQYF. CDR3 coding DNA: TGTGCCACCCAGACAGGGAACGAGCAGTACTTC.

The J gene is TRBJ2-1, the V gene TRBV7-2; D gene unclear. CDR1 is SGHTA, CDR2 FQGNSA, per germline. The CDR3 length is 15 residues. Trimming took off 2 bases at V and 12 bases at J, with 20 bases between the two ends. This CDR3 is CASSLFSRSTDTQFF. The CDR3, as DNA: TGTGCCAGCAGCTTATTCAGCAGAAGCACAGATACGCAGTTCTTC.

The rearrangement links TRBV7-9 to TRBJ1-4; the match to TRBD1 covers 7 bases. Per germline, CDR1 SEHNR and CDR2 FQNEAQ (reference sequence). V lost 4 bases to trimming and J lost 4 bases; unmatched junction nucleotides: 12. This CDR3 spans 17 amino acids. The CDR3 sequence: CASSSLLLDRINEKLFF. CDR3 bases: TGTGCCAGCAGCTCTCTTCTTTTGGACAGGATTAATGAAAAACTGTTTTTT.

The chain has TRBV5-6 and TRBJ2-7; perhaps TRBD2 as D (5 bases). CDR3 size: 14 residues. The ends were cut back, 0 bases at V and 5 bases at J, with 12 bases in the middle. The germline V gene has CDR1 SGHDT and CDR2 YYEEEE. This chain's CDR3 is CASSLAGHGNEQYV. CDR3 sequence (DNA): TGTGCCAGCAGCTTGGCCGGGCACGGGAACGAGCAGTACGTC.

This clonotype was seen a few times. This sequence joins TRBV7-9 and TRBJ2-7, with 8 bases lining up with TRBD2. Germline CDR1 SEHNR, CDR2 FQNEAQ (reference sequence). This CDR3 region has 12 residues. V lost 5 bases, J lost 7 bases, and 4 bases stayed unmatched. The DNA for the CDR3 is TGTGCCAGCAGCCTACTAGCGGTTGAGCAGTACTTC. This gives the protein CASSLLAVEQYF. The full variable domain, completed using reference TRBV7-9 and TRBJ2-7, is DTGVSQNPRHKITKRGQNVTFRCDPISEHNRLYWYRQTLGQGPEFLTYFQNEAQLEKSRLLSDRFSAERPKGSFSTLEIQRTEQGDSAMYLCASSLLAVEQYFGPGTRLTVT.

This sequence joins TRBV27 and TRBJ2-2, with 11 bases fitting TRBD2. The CDR3 contains 15 residues. The ends lost 3 bases at V and 4 bases at J; junction bases unmatched: 1. The germline V gene encodes CDR1 MNHEY and CDR2 SMNVEV (reference sequence). CDR3 bases: TGTGCCAGCAGTTTTAGCGGGGGGGCCACCGGGGAGCTGTTTTTT. This codes for CASSFSGGATGELFF.

In its sample, this clonotype was seen once. In this CDR3 the conserved last residue, phenylalanine or tryptophan, is missing, so a read error is likely. The chain employs TRBV19 and TRBJ2-7; the match to TRBD1 covers 8 bases. The CDR3 has 15 residues. Germline V gives CDR1 LNHDA, CDR2 SQIVND (reference sequence). The CDR3 DNA follows: TGTGCCAGTAGCCTCGGACAGGGCCTCTCCTATGAGCAGTACCTC. Protein: CASSLGQGLSYEQYL.

This clonotype was picked up a small number of times. The V and J genes are TRBV10-2 and TRBJ2-7, with 10 bases that match TRBD2. CDR1 is WSHSY, CDR2 SAAADI, per germline. V lost 6 bases to trimming and J lost 2 bases; unmatched junction nucleotides: 1. The CDR3 sequence is 13 residues long. CDR3 coding DNA: TGCGCCAGCAGACTAGCGGGAACCTACGAGCAGTACTTC. It specifies CASRLAGTYEQYF.

This clonotype was seen repeatedly, ten times or more. For the CDR3, the DNA is TGTGCCAGCAGAGGACAGGGGGCATTTTACACTGAAGCTTTCTTT. Its protein is CASRGQGAFYTEAFF. V gene TRBV6-5 combines with J gene TRBJ1-1; 11 bases align to TRBD1. V dropped 6 bases and J dropped 3; count of bases not matched to a gene: 6. Germline CDR1 MNHEY, CDR2 SVGAGI. CDR3 length: 15 amino acids.

The chain uses TRBV15 and TRBJ1-2; 8 bases match TRBD1. The germline V gene encodes CDR1 LNHNV and CDR2 YYDKDF (reference sequence). The CDR3 sequence is 16 residues long. V lost 0 bases to trimming and J lost 8 bases; unmatched junction nucleotides: 11. Here the CDR3 reads CATSREALTGVEGYTF. DNA of the CDR3: TGTGCCACCAGCAGAGAAGCCCTGACAGGGGTCGAGGGCTACACCTTC.

The rearrangement joins TRBV9 to TRBJ2-5, with D unresolved. Germline CDR1 reads SGDLS; CDR2 reads YYNGEE. Trimming took 0 bases from V and 5 from J, leaving 14 bases between them. The CDR3 is 15 amino acids. In DNA, the CDR3 is TGTGCCAGCAGCGTAGAACTGGGGTTCCGGGAGACCCAGTACTTC. Its translation is CASSVELGFRETQYF.

The V call is TRBV6-1, the J call TRBJ2-3; 7 bases are shared with TRBD1. The CDR3 is 15 residues long. CDR1 is MNHNS, CDR2 SASEGT, per germline. After removal of 5 bases from V and 2 bases from J, the junction contained 7 bases not matched to a gene. The CDR3, as DNA: TGTGCCAGCAGTTCGACAGGGTCTGACACAGATACGCAGTATTTT. Protein: CASSSTGSDTDTQYF.

This chain connects TRBV19 to TRBJ2-7; D perhaps matches TRBD2 (5 bases). V was clipped by 10 bases and J by 3 bases, with 16 bases between them. The CDR3 is 13 residues long. The V gene's germline CDR1 is LNHDA and CDR2 SQIVND (reference sequence). CDR3 nucleotide sequence: TGTGCCACCTCGCGGGCCCTGCGCTACGAGCAGTACTTC. Protein product: CATSRALRYEQYF.

The V gene is TRBV27, the J gene TRBJ1-2; D possibly corresponds to TRBD1 (6 bases). CDR1 is MNHEY, CDR2 SMNVEV, per germline (reference sequence). This CDR3 contains 12 residues. V was trimmed by 3 bases and J by 8 bases, leaving 10 bases between them. The CDR3 coding sequence is TGTGCCAGCAGTTTTCAAGGGGGAGGCTACACCTTC. As protein: CASSFQGGGYTF.

This sequence joins TRBV2 and TRBJ1-2; D perhaps matches TRBD1 (6 bases). With 3 bases removed from V and 6 bases from J, the gap between germline ends came to 14 bases. The CDR3 contains 14 residues. CDR1 is SNHLY, CDR2 FYNNEI, per germline. The CDR3 nucleotides are TGTGCCAGCAGTGAGGCAGGGGCCCTGGATGGCTACACCTTC. This translates into CASSEAGALDGYTF.

This clonotype appeared once. This rearrangement joins TRBV6-5 to TRBJ2-5, with a possible D match to TRBD2 (6 bases). Germline-derived CDR1 and CDR2 are MNHEY and SVGAGI. Trimming pared 0 bases from V and 4 bases from J, leaving 12 bases between. The CDR3 runs 15 residues. DNA of the CDR3: TGTGCCAGCAGTTACTCCACGGGGGTAGGAGAGACCCAGTACTTC. Its translation: CASSYSTGVGETQYF.

This sequence joins TRBV25-1 and TRBJ2-5, with 8 bases lining up with TRBD1. The CDR3 spans 15 residues. J gave up 9 bases and V 6 bases, and 15 bases lay outside the gene matches. The germline CDR1 and CDR2 sequences are MGHDK and SYGVNS. CDR3 bases: TGTGCCAGCAGCCGACAGGGGTCGATGAAGGATTCCCAGTACTTC. Protein sequence: CASSRQGSMKDSQYF.

This clonotype was counted many times. The chain employs TRBV7-2 and TRBJ2-7; no definite D call. Germline-derived CDR1 and CDR2 are SGHTA and FQGNSA. The V end was cut by 1 base, the J end by 5 bases, with 3 bases between. The CDR3 is 11 amino acids. This chain's CDR3 is CASSLGNEQYF. CDR3 nucleotide sequence: TGTGCCAGCAGCTTAGGGAACGAGCAGTACTTC.

The rearrangement links TRBV7-2 to TRBJ1-2, with D unclear. Between the trimmed V and J ends, which lost 6 bases and 2 bases, there was a span of 13 bases. There are 14 residues in the CDR3. Germline loops: CDR1 SGHTA, CDR2 FQGNSA. CDR3 bases: TGTGCCAGCAGGAAGCGAGGAGGGAACTATGGCTACACCTTC. Protein sequence: CASRKRGGNYGYTF.

This chain joins TRBV25-1 and TRBJ1-2; no definite D call. The V and J ends lost 0 bases and 8 bases respectively, with 19 bases between them. The V gene's germline CDR1 is MGHDK and CDR2 SYGVNS. This CDR3 contains 16 residues. Here the CDR3 reads CASSEYYGLSSEGYTF. In DNA, the CDR3 is TGTGCCAGCAGTGAATACTATGGTCTCAGTTCGGAGGGCTACACCTTC.

This clonotype occurred many times. The chain has TRBV19 and TRBJ2-7; TRBD2 matches at 11 bases. Trimming removed 5 bases from V and 4 bases from J; junction bases left unmatched: 10. The germline V gene encodes CDR1 LNHDA and CDR2 SQIVND (reference sequence). The CDR3 is 16 residues long. CDR3 nucleotide sequence: TGTGCCAGTAGTTCCCGACTAGCGGGGAGTCAATACGAGCAGTACTTC. This gives the protein CASSSRLAGSQYEQYF.

The rearrangement joins TRBV7-8 to TRBJ2-7; TRBD2 aligns across 14 bases. This CDR3 contains 16 residues. V was clipped by 5 bases and J by 6 bases; unmatched bases: 9. Germline CDR1 is SGHVS and CDR2 is FQNEAQ. CDR3 amino acids: CASSKGLAGASGEQYF. The DNA for the CDR3 is TGTGCCAGCAGCAAGGGACTAGCGGGGGCAAGTGGCGAGCAGTACTTC.

CDR3 amino acids: CASSLGGGVESYEQYF. In DNA form, the CDR3 reads TGTGCCAGCAGCTTAGGTGGGGGGGTAGAGTCCTACGAGCAGTACTTC. The V gene is TRBV7-8, the J gene TRBJ2-7; TRBD2 aligns across 7 bases. The CDR3 sequence is 16 residues long. The germline CDR1 and CDR2 sequences are SGHVS and FQNEAQ. The V gene end was trimmed by 1 base and the J gene end by 1 base; junction bases not matched to a gene: 7. Full variable domain (remainder filled in from reference TRBV7-8 and TRBJ2-7): GAGVSQSPRYKVAKRGQDVALRCDPISGHVSLFWYQQALGQGPEFLTYFQNEAQLDKSGLPSDRFFAERPEGSVSTLKIQRTQQEDSAVYLCASSLGGGVESYEQYFGPGTRLTVT.